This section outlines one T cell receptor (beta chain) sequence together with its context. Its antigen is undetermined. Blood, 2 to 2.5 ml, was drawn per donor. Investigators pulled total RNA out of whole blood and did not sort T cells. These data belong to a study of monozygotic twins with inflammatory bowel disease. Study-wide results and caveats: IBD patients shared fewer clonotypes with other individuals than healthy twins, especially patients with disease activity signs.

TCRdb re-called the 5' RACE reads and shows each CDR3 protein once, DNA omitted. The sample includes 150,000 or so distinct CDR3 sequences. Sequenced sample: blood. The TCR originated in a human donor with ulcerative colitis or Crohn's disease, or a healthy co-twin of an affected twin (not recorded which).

The CDR3 sequence is CASSRRTRGQGALGYGYTF. The gene calls are TRBV3-1 and TRBJ1-2; TCRdb picks TRBD1, but there is no DNA to check that call. CDR1 and CDR2 (germline): LGHDT, YNNKEL (reference sequence). CDR3 size: 19 residues. The entire variable domain, with the rest obtained from reference TRBV3-1 and TRBJ1-2, is as follows: DTAVSQTPKYLVTQMGNDKSIKCEQNLGHDTMYWYKQDSKKFLKIMFSYNNKELIINETVPNRFSPKSPDKAHLNLHINSLELGDSAVYFCASSRRTRGQGALGYGYTFGSGTRLTVV.